Listed below are T cell receptor beta chains from one sample, sequenced in a study of blood T cell repertoires in COVID-19. Only in-frame clones appear in the TCRdb table, and some are missing; sequencing was by immunoSEQ multiplex PCR. The table lists 300,000 to 500,000 clones, approximately 90% of them singletons, with approximately 1% in the top ten. Sequenced sample: PBMCs or T cells enriched from blood (not recorded which). Receptors originate from a woman under 40 with acute COVID-19. Both conserved end residues are part of each CDR3. Each record gives: D gene, J gene, clone size, V gene, CDR3 length, CDR3 protein, CDR3 DNA. The D gene is left open where the match is weak. Not every row has a clone size; where given, it reads once, few, many or a size class.

D gene: -
J gene: TRBJ2-7
clone size: -
V gene: TRBV29-1
CDR3 length: 13
CDR3 protein: CSVEWAGSYEQYF
CDR3 DNA: TGCAGCGTTGAATGGGCGGGCTCCTACGAGCAGTACTTC

D gene: -
J gene: TRBJ2-7
clone size: -
V gene: TRBV7-9
CDR3 length: 15
CDR3 protein: CASSRNPGQTYEQYF
CDR3 DNA: TGTGCCAGCAGCCGAAACCCGGGACAAACCTACGAGCAGTACTTC

D gene: TRBD1
J gene: TRBJ2-1
clone size: -
V gene: TRBV2
CDR3 length: 15
CDR3 protein: CASSVGWTGDNEQFF
CDR3 DNA: TGTGCCAGCAGTGTTGGGTGGACAGGGGACAATGAGCAGTTCTTC

D gene: -
J gene: TRBJ2-7
clone size: few
V gene: TRBV2
CDR3 length: 19
CDR3 protein: CASSDSGQPPWGAPNEQYF
CDR3 DNA: TGTGCCAGCAGTGACTCTGGACAACCCCCTTGGGGTGCCCCTAACGAGCAGTACTTC

D gene: -
J gene: TRBJ1-4
clone size: -
V gene: TRBV4-1
CDR3 length: 16
CDR3 protein: CASSQEGSGPNEKLFF
CDR3 DNA: TGCGCCAGCAGCCAAGAAGGATCAGGGCCTAATGAAAAACTGTTTTTT

D gene: TRBD2
J gene: TRBJ2-5
clone size: -
V gene: TRBV5-1
CDR3 length: 14
CDR3 protein: CASSSRGYQETQYF
CDR3 DNA: TGCGCCAGCAGCTCGCGGGGGTACCAAGAGACCCAGTACTTC

D gene: -
J gene: TRBJ2-7
clone size: -
V gene: TRBV7-2
CDR3 length: 15
CDR3 protein: CASSFVPGQTYEQYF
CDR3 DNA: TGTGCCAGCAGCTTTGTACCGGGACAAACCTACGAGCAGTACTTC

D gene: -
J gene: TRBJ1-1
clone size: -
V gene: TRBV18
CDR3 length: 15
CDR3 protein: CASSPRQESNTEAFF
CDR3 DNA: TGTGCCAGCTCACCTCGACAGGAATCGAACACTGAAGCTTTCTTT

D gene: TRBD2
J gene: TRBJ2-3
clone size: -
V gene: TRBV9
CDR3 length: 16
CDR3 protein: CASSVGPGLPTDTQYF
CDR3 DNA: TGTGCCAGCAGCGTTGGTCCGGGACTACCCACAGATACGCAGTATTTT

D gene: TRBD1
J gene: TRBJ1-3
clone size: once
V gene: TRBV6-5
CDR3 length: 13
CDR3 protein: CASSRGFGNTIYF
CDR3 DNA: TGTGCCAGCTCCAGGGGGTTTGGAAACACCATATATTTT

D gene: TRBD1
J gene: TRBJ2-7
clone size: once
V gene: TRBV12-3/TRBV12-4
CDR3 length: 13
CDR3 protein: CASGRTGVDEQYF
CDR3 DNA: TGTGCCAGCGGTCGGACAGGGGTGGACGAGCAGTACTTC

D gene: TRBD2
J gene: TRBJ2-3
clone size: -
V gene: TRBV9
CDR3 length: 18
CDR3 protein: CASSTPTSGGPSTDTQYF
CDR3 DNA: TGTGCCAGCTCAACCCCGACTAGCGGGGGGCCCAGCACAGATACGCAGTATTTT

D gene: -
J gene: TRBJ2-7
clone size: -
V gene: TRBV18
CDR3 length: 15
CDR3 protein: CASSAWTVSSYEQYF
CDR3 DNA: TGTGCCAGCTCAGCATGGACAGTTAGCTCCTACGAGCAGTACTTC

D gene: -
J gene: TRBJ2-7
clone size: -
V gene: TRBV9
CDR3 length: 15
CDR3 protein: CASSVDGKGAYEQYF
CDR3 DNA: TGTGCCAGCAGCGTAGATGGGAAAGGGGCCTACGAGCAGTACTTC

D gene: -
J gene: TRBJ1-2
clone size: -
V gene: TRBV5-1
CDR3 length: 13
CDR3 protein: CASSLVQGYGYTF
CDR3 DNA: TGCGCCAGCAGCTTGGTTCAGGGCTATGGCTACACCTTC

D gene: TRBD2
J gene: TRBJ2-1
clone size: -
V gene: TRBV19
CDR3 length: 14
CDR3 protein: CATRDGTSKYEQFF
CDR3 DNA: TGTGCCACCCGGGACGGGACTAGTAAGTATGAGCAGTTCTTC

D gene: -
J gene: TRBJ2-7
clone size: -
V gene: TRBV5-6
CDR3 length: 16
CDR3 protein: CASSLTLGQFSYEQYF
CDR3 DNA: TGTGCCAGCAGCTTGACATTAGGACAGTTTTCCTACGAGCAGTACTTC

D gene: TRBD2
J gene: TRBJ2-5
clone size: few
V gene: TRBV11-2
CDR3 length: 16
CDR3 protein: CASSLGEGLVRETQYF
CDR3 DNA: TGTGCCAGCAGCTTAGGGGAGGGGTTGGTGCGAGAGACCCAGTACTTC

D gene: -
J gene: TRBJ2-1
clone size: -
V gene: TRBV7-2
CDR3 length: 14
CDR3 protein: CASSLVGGAAEQFF
CDR3 DNA: TGTGCCAGCAGCTTAGTCGGCGGGGCGGCTGAGCAGTTCTTC

D gene: -
J gene: TRBJ1-2
clone size: -
V gene: TRBV7-2
CDR3 length: 15
CDR3 protein: CASSLRSEKAYGYTF
CDR3 DNA: TGTGCCAGCAGCCTCCGTTCTGAAAAAGCCTATGGCTACACCTTC

D gene: -
J gene: TRBJ1-5
clone size: -
V gene: TRBV6-6
CDR3 length: 15
CDR3 protein: CASSLLASSNQPQHF
CDR3 DNA: TGTGCCAGCAGTTTGCTTGCGTCGAGCAATCAGCCCCAGCATTTT

D gene: TRBD1
J gene: TRBJ1-1
clone size: once
V gene: TRBV2
CDR3 length: 14
CDR3 protein: CASSLTGGLTEAFF
CDR3 DNA: TGTGCCAGCAGTCTGACAGGGGGACTCACTGAAGCTTTCTTT

D gene: -
J gene: TRBJ1-2
clone size: -
V gene: TRBV4-3
CDR3 length: 18
CDR3 protein: CASSQDRTQSHPHYGYTF
CDR3 DNA: TGCGCCAGCAGCCAAGATCGGACACAAAGCCATCCCCACTATGGCTACACCTTC

D gene: TRBD2
J gene: TRBJ2-5
clone size: -
V gene: TRBV10-1
CDR3 length: 14
CDR3 protein: CASSPGLVQETQYF
CDR3 DNA: TGCGCCAGCAGCCCTGGACTAGTCCAGGAGACCCAGTACTTC

D gene: TRBD2
J gene: TRBJ2-5
clone size: -
V gene: TRBV9
CDR3 length: 14
CDR3 protein: CASSVSGGPETQYF
CDR3 DNA: TGTGCCAGCAGCGTTAGCGGGGGGCCAGAGACCCAGTACTTC

D gene: -
J gene: TRBJ2-3
clone size: -
V gene: TRBV6-1
CDR3 length: 14
CDR3 protein: CASSEQGWTDTQYF
CDR3 DNA: TGTGCCAGCAGTGAACAGGGTTGGACAGATACGCAGTATTTT

D gene: -
J gene: TRBJ1-1
clone size: -
V gene: TRBV9
CDR3 length: 13
CDR3 protein: CASSINTNTEAFF
CDR3 DNA: TGTGCCAGCAGCATAAACACGAACACTGAAGCTTTCTTT

D gene: TRBD2
J gene: TRBJ2-3
clone size: -
V gene: TRBV4-1
CDR3 length: 15
CDR3 protein: CASSQFSGGADTQYF
CDR3 DNA: TGCGCCAGCAGCCAATTTAGCGGGGGGGCGGATACGCAGTATTTT

D gene: -
J gene: TRBJ1-2
clone size: -
V gene: TRBV4-2
CDR3 length: 15
CDR3 protein: CASSQDGARGYGYTF
CDR3 DNA: TGTGCCAGCAGCCAAGACGGGGCGCGGGGCTATGGCTACACCTTC

D gene: TRBD1
J gene: TRBJ2-1
clone size: -
V gene: TRBV28
CDR3 length: 16
CDR3 protein: CASSLRTGPRYNEQFF
CDR3 DNA: TGTGCCAGCAGTTTACGGACAGGGCCCCGCTACAATGAGCAGTTCTTC

D gene: TRBD1
J gene: TRBJ1-2
clone size: -
V gene: TRBV19
CDR3 length: 13
CDR3 protein: CASRSTGDYGYTF
CDR3 DNA: TGTGCCAGTAGGAGCACAGGGGACTATGGCTACACCTTC

D gene: TRBD1
J gene: TRBJ1-4
clone size: -
V gene: TRBV7-9
CDR3 length: 15
CDR3 protein: CASSPGTGYNEKLFF
CDR3 DNA: TGTGCCAGCAGCCCAGGGACAGGGTATAATGAAAAACTGTTTTTT

D gene: TRBD2
J gene: TRBJ2-1
clone size: -
V gene: TRBV24-1
CDR3 length: 19
CDR3 protein: CATSDKGTSGGRSYNEQFF
CDR3 DNA: TGTGCCACCAGTGATAAGGGGACTAGCGGGGGCAGGTCCTACAATGAGCAGTTCTTC

D gene: -
J gene: TRBJ1-1
clone size: -
V gene: TRBV7-3
CDR3 length: 13
CDR3 protein: CASSLLAYTEAFF
CDR3 DNA: TGTGCCAGCAGCTTATTAGCGTACACTGAAGCTTTCTTT

D gene: -
J gene: TRBJ1-2
clone size: -
V gene: TRBV6-1
CDR3 length: 12
CDR3 protein: CASSESDYGYTF
CDR3 DNA: TGTGCCAGCAGTGAATCTGACTATGGCTACACCTTC

D gene: -
J gene: TRBJ2-7
clone size: -
V gene: TRBV6-5
CDR3 length: 15
CDR3 protein: CASSYSTAYSNEQYF
CDR3 DNA: TGTGCCAGCAGTTACTCGACAGCCTATTCTAACGAGCAGTACTTC

D gene: -
J gene: TRBJ1-6
clone size: -
V gene: TRBV11-2
CDR3 length: 15
CDR3 protein: CASSLSGGSSSPLHF
CDR3 DNA: TGTGCCAGCAGCCTTTCGGGGGGCTCGAGTTCACCCCTCCACTTT

D gene: TRBD1
J gene: TRBJ2-5
clone size: -
V gene: TRBV5-6
CDR3 length: 14
CDR3 protein: CASRPTGVMETQYF
CDR3 DNA: TGTGCCAGCAGACCGACAGGGGTAATGGAGACCCAGTACTTC

D gene: TRBD1
J gene: TRBJ1-4
clone size: -
V gene: TRBV5-8
CDR3 length: 19
CDR3 protein: CASSLAQDRKSTGNEKLFF
CDR3 DNA: TGTGCCAGCAGCTTGGCTCAGGACAGGAAGAGTACGGGTAATGAAAAACTGTTTTTT

D gene: TRBD2
J gene: TRBJ2-1
clone size: -
V gene: TRBV11-3
CDR3 length: 15
CDR3 protein: CASSYTSGGAWEQFF
CDR3 DNA: TGTGCCAGCAGCTACACTAGCGGGGGGGCCTGGGAGCAGTTCTTC

D gene: -
J gene: TRBJ1-2
clone size: -
V gene: TRBV2
CDR3 length: 12
CDR3 protein: CASSGGVNGYTF
CDR3 DNA: TGTGCCAGCAGTGGGGGAGTGAACGGCTACACCTTC

D gene: -
J gene: TRBJ1-1
clone size: -
V gene: TRBV19
CDR3 length: 17
CDR3 protein: CASTTLPGDPMNTEAFF
CDR3 DNA: TGTGCCAGTACCACACTCCCGGGGGACCCCATGAACACTGAAGCTTTCTTT

D gene: -
J gene: TRBJ2-3
clone size: -
V gene: TRBV2
CDR3 length: 15
CDR3 protein: CASSVRLQSTDTQYF
CDR3 DNA: TGTGCCAGCAGTGTGCGGCTCCAAAGCACAGATACGCAGTATTTT

D gene: TRBD1
J gene: TRBJ1-1
clone size: -
V gene: TRBV19
CDR3 length: 14
CDR3 protein: CASTTPGTGTEAFF
CDR3 DNA: TGTGCCAGCACTACCCCCGGGACAGGGACTGAAGCTTTCTTT

D gene: -
J gene: TRBJ2-7
clone size: -
V gene: TRBV9
CDR3 length: 14
CDR3 protein: CASSLRGLAGEQYF
CDR3 DNA: TGTGCCAGCAGCCTCAGGGGTCTTGCGGGCGAGCAGTACTTC

D gene: TRBD2
J gene: TRBJ2-3
clone size: -
V gene: TRBV7-3
CDR3 length: 17
CDR3 protein: CASSRRTSGWGMDTQYF
CDR3 DNA: TGTGCCAGCAGCCGACGGACTAGCGGGTGGGGGATGGATACGCAGTATTTT

D gene: -
J gene: TRBJ2-3
clone size: -
V gene: TRBV10-3
CDR3 length: 13
CDR3 protein: CAISESLRDTQYF
CDR3 DNA: TGTGCCATCAGTGAGTCGCTACGCGATACGCAGTATTTT

D gene: -
J gene: TRBJ2-7
clone size: few
V gene: TRBV29-1
CDR3 length: 12
CDR3 protein: CSVVGVSYEQYF
CDR3 DNA: TGCAGCGTTGTGGGAGTCTCCTACGAGCAGTACTTC

D gene: -
J gene: TRBJ2-7
clone size: -
V gene: TRBV5-1
CDR3 length: 14
CDR3 protein: CASSYPGQSNEQYF
CDR3 DNA: TGCGCCAGCAGCTATCCCGGACAATCCAACGAGCAGTACTTC

D gene: -
J gene: TRBJ1-5
clone size: -
V gene: TRBV12-3/TRBV12-4
CDR3 length: 12
CDR3 protein: CATSGGNQPQHF
CDR3 DNA: TGTGCCACCTCAGGGGGCAATCAGCCCCAGCATTTT

D gene: -
J gene: TRBJ2-7
clone size: -
V gene: TRBV4-1
CDR3 length: 15
CDR3 protein: CASSQDRTTTYEQYF
CDR3 DNA: TGCGCCAGCAGCCAAGACAGGACTACTACCTACGAGCAGTACTTC

D gene: -
J gene: TRBJ2-5
clone size: -
V gene: TRBV7-8
CDR3 length: 11
CDR3 protein: CASSHGETQYF
CDR3 DNA: TGTGCCAGCAGCCACGGAGAGACCCAGTACTTC

D gene: TRBD1
J gene: TRBJ2-2
clone size: -
V gene: TRBV7-3
CDR3 length: 17
CDR3 protein: CASSYSRWTGNDGELFF
CDR3 DNA: TGTGCCAGCAGCTACTCCCGGTGGACAGGGAATGACGGGGAGCTGTTTTTT

D gene: -
J gene: TRBJ1-2
clone size: -
V gene: TRBV3-1/TRBV3-2
CDR3 length: 17
CDR3 protein: CASSQGGAGMGYYGYTF
CDR3 DNA: TGTGCCAGCAGCCAAGGCGGGGCAGGGATGGGTTACTATGGCTACACCTTC

D gene: -
J gene: TRBJ2-3
clone size: -
V gene: TRBV5-1
CDR3 length: 16
CDR3 protein: CASSSTGTPTTDTQYF
CDR3 DNA: TGCGCCAGCAGTTCAACCGGGACACCCACGACAGATACGCAGTATTTT

D gene: -
J gene: TRBJ1-1
clone size: -
V gene: TRBV20-1
CDR3 length: 11
CDR3 protein: CSAEQGPEAFF
CDR3 DNA: TGCAGTGCTGAACAGGGTCCTGAAGCTTTCTTT

D gene: TRBD2
J gene: TRBJ2-3
clone size: -
V gene: TRBV4-3
CDR3 length: 17
CDR3 protein: CASSQRATSGVTDTQYF
CDR3 DNA: TGCGCCAGCAGCCAACGAGCGACTAGCGGGGTCACAGATACGCAGTATTTT

D gene: -
J gene: TRBJ1-6
clone size: -
V gene: TRBV6-1
CDR3 length: 15
CDR3 protein: CASSEVRVLNSPLHF
CDR3 DNA: TGTGCCAGCAGTGAAGTCAGGGTCCTAAATTCACCCCTCCACTTT

D gene: TRBD1
J gene: TRBJ1-5
clone size: -
V gene: TRBV18
CDR3 length: 18
CDR3 protein: CASSPPRSGQGDNQPQHF
CDR3 DNA: TGTGCCAGCTCACCACCGCGCTCGGGACAGGGCGACAATCAGCCCCAGCATTTT